Listed here are 17 T cell receptor beta chains from one sample, sequenced in a study of cytomegalovirus exposure and HLA in healthy donors. The PCR used 60 Vbeta and 13 Jbeta primers. The protocol was immunoSEQ multiplex PCR, while the TCRdb copy is restricted to in-frame clones and leaves out a portion. Among about 190,000 clones listed, around 87% were seen once. Sequencing used PBMCs. The receptor set was obtained from a young man in good health and CMV-seronegative.

J is TRBJ2-2 and V is TRBV6-1; 8 bases agree with TRBD1. V gave up 4 bases and J gave up 0 bases; unmatched junction bases: 4. CDR1 is MNHNS, CDR2 SASEGT, per germline. The CDR3 contains 16 residues. CDR3 bases: TGTGCCAGCAGTGCTTCAGGGGGCCCGAACACCGGGGAGCTGTTTTTT. It codes for CASSASGGPNTGELFF.

In this sample, this clone turned up once. The rearrangement links TRBV30 to TRBJ2-2; 7 bases map to TRBD2. Germline loops: CDR1 GTSNPN, CDR2 SVGIG (reference sequence). The CDR3 totals 15 residues. Trimming cost V 0 bases and J 5 bases; bases outside gene matches: 6. The DNA for the CDR3 is TGTGCCTGGAGTGTAGGCGGGAGTGGGACCGGGGAGCTGTTTTTT. Translated: CAWSVGGSGTGELFF.

This clone was counted a single time. The chain combines TRBV7-8 with TRBJ2-5; D possibly corresponds to TRBD2 (5 bases). The J call may be wrong; the DNA end is better matched by TRBJ2-7. CDR3 length equals 14 residues. The germline V gene encodes CDR1 SGHVS and CDR2 FQNEAQ. The CDR3 sequence is CASSLLRATYEQYF. The CDR3 DNA reads as TGTGCCAGCAGCTTATTGCGGGCGACGTACGAGCAGTACTTC.

V usage is TRBV7-9 and J usage is TRBJ2-2, with TRBD1 identical over 8 bases. This CDR3 has 16 residues. The J segment lost 1 base and the V segment lost 3 bases, leaving 4 bases of the junction unmatched. Germline loops: CDR1 SEHNR, CDR2 FQNEAQ (reference sequence). The DNA for the CDR3 is TGTGCCAGCAGCTTTATGGGGACAGGGAACACCGGGGAGCTGTTTTTT. Residues: CASSFMGTGNTGELFF.

The chain links TRBV7-2 to TRBJ2-7; 9 nucleotides match TRBD1. CDR3 size: 15 residues. Losses at the gene ends were 4 bases for V and 2 bases for J; bases not matched to a gene: 6. Germline V lookup: CDR1 SGHTA, CDR2 FQGNSA. The CDR3 spells CASSSDRGSTYEQYF. The CDR3 region has the DNA TGTGCCAGCAGCTCGGACAGGGGATCAACCTACGAGCAGTACTTC.

The rearrangement uses TRBV6-5 and TRBJ1-2, with D perhaps matching TRBD1 (5 bases). Trimming took 0 bases from V and 4 from J, leaving 9 bases between them. CDR3 size: 14 residues. Germline V CDR1 and CDR2: MNHEY, SVGAGI. The CDR3 nucleotides are TGTGCCAGCAGTTACTCGCCAGGGCCCTATGGCTACACCTTC. This gives the protein CASSYSPGPYGYTF.

The V call is TRBV19, the J call TRBJ2-3; 8 nucleotides match TRBD1. V was clipped by 5 bases and J by 1 base; unmatched bases: 8. CDR1 LNHDA and CDR2 SQIVND come from the germline V gene (reference sequence). CDR3 length: 16 amino acids. CDR3 bases: TGTGCCAGTAGTGGAAGGACAGGGCCGGGCACAGATACGCAGTATTTT. Translated: CASSGRTGPGTDTQYF.

This chain joins TRBV18 and TRBJ1-5; D is uncertain. Germline-derived CDR1 and CDR2 are KGHSH and LQKENI. This CDR3 is 13 amino acids long. The ends were cut back, 2 bases at V and 11 bases at J, with 13 bases in the middle. The CDR3, as DNA: TGTGCCAGCTCACCAGCCGGAGAATCAGCCCAGCATTTT. Translating it yields CASSPAGESAQHF.

This rearrangement joins TRBV27 to TRBJ2-3; TRBD1 is a possible D gene (5 bases). Germline CDR1 is MNHEY and CDR2 is SMNVEV (reference sequence). The CDR3 contains 12 residues. With 5 bases removed from V and 8 bases from J, the gap between germline ends came to 11 bases. The CDR3, as DNA: TGTGCCAGCAGTGCCCGGCAGGGTACGCAGTATTTT. This encodes CASSARQGTQYF.

The chain combines TRBV4-1 with TRBJ1-2; 7 bases match TRBD1. This CDR3 has 12 amino acids. The V and J ends lost 5 bases and 8 bases, in that order; junction bases with no gene match: 5. CDR1 and CDR2 (germline): MGHRA, YSYEKL. CDR3: CASSWDREGYTF. In nucleotides, the CDR3 is TGCGCCAGCAGCTGGGACAGAGAAGGCTACACCTTC.

V gene TRBV28 combines with J gene TRBJ2-1; 10 bases are a match to TRBD2. The CDR3 sequence is 16 residues long. CDR1 MDHEN and CDR2 SYDVKM come from the germline V gene. Trimming took 3 bases from V and 7 from J; bases not matched to a gene: 9. The CDR3 region has the DNA TGTGCCAGCAGTTTTGCCACTAGCGGGATTCGAAATGAGCAGTTCTTC. It is translated as CASSFATSGIRNEQFF.

This chain uses TRBV4-1 with TRBJ1-3; D remains ambiguous. CDR1 MGHRA and CDR2 YSYEKL come from the germline V gene. The V end lost 3 bases, the J end lost 7 bases, and 13 bases lay between the germline ends. This CDR3 spans 14 amino acids. The DNA for the CDR3 is TGCGCCAGCAGCCAGCGGGCTCAGGACAACACCATATATTTT. This sequence encodes CASSQRAQDNTIYF.

The gene calls are TRBV4-2 and TRBJ2-2; D is undetermined. V was shortened by 3 bases and J by 5 bases, with 4 bases between the two germline ends. The CDR3 consists of 12 residues. CDR1 and CDR2 (germline): LGHNA, YNFKEQ. The CDR3 region is CASSQETGELFF. In nucleotides, the CDR3 is TGTGCCAGCAGCCAGGAGACCGGGGAGCTGTTTTTT.

The rearrangement joins TRBV2 to TRBJ1-4, with 7 bases fitting TRBD1. V lost 1 base to trimming and J lost 3 bases; unmatched junction nucleotides: 14. Germline CDR1 SNHLY, CDR2 FYNNEI. The CDR3 contains 19 residues. The CDR3 sequence is CASSEGRGLGLLANEKLFF. CDR3 sequence (DNA): TGTGCCAGCAGTGAAGGGAGGGGGCTTGGGCTATTGGCTAATGAAAAACTGTTTTTT.

V is TRBV10-3 and J is TRBJ2-5; possibly TRBD2 for D (5 bases). Germline values: CDR1 ENHRY, CDR2 SYGVKD. Trimming took 3 bases from V and 4 from J, leaving 9 bases between them. This CDR3 has 13 residues. DNA of the CDR3: TGTGCCATCAGTGAAGCCGGGATAGAGACCCAGTACTTC. Its translation is CAISEAGIETQYF.

This clone was counted a single time. The genes are TRBV30 and TRBJ2-4; D possibly corresponds to TRBD1 (5 bases). The CDR3 covers 12 residues. CDR1 and CDR2 from the germline V gene are GTSNPN and SVGIG (reference sequence). V was cut by 2 bases and J by 9 bases, with 11 bases left in between. In nucleotides, the CDR3 is TGTGCCTGGAGTAGCCTAGGGGCCATTCAGTACTTC. Protein product: CAWSSLGAIQYF.

V usage is TRBV7-9 and J usage is TRBJ2-7, with 7 positions matching TRBD1. The V gene's germline CDR1 is SEHNR and CDR2 FQNEAQ (reference sequence). The trim removed 1 base at V and 1 base at J, leaving 10 bases unmatched. The CDR3 spans 17 residues. The CDR3 sequence: CASSLEVRGSRSYEQYF. In nucleotides, the CDR3 is TGTGCCAGCAGCTTAGAGGTCAGGGGGTCGAGGTCCTACGAGCAGTACTTC.